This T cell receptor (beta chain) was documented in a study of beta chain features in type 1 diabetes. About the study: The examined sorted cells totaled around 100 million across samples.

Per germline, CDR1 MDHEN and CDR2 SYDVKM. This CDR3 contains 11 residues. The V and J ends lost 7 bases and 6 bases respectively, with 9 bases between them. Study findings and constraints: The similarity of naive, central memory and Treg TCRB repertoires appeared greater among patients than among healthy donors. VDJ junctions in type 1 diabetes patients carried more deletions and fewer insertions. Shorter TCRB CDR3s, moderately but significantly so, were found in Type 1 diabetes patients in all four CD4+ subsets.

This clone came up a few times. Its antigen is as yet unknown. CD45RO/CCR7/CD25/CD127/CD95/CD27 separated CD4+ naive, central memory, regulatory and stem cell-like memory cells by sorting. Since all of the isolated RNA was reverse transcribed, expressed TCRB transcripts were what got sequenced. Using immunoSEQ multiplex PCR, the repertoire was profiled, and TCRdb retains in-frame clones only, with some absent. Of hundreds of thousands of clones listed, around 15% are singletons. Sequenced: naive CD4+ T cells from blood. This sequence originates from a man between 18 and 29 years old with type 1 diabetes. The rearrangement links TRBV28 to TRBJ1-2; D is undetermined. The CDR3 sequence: CASKLRDGYTF. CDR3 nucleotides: TGTGCCAGCAAGTTGAGGGATGGCTACACCTTC.